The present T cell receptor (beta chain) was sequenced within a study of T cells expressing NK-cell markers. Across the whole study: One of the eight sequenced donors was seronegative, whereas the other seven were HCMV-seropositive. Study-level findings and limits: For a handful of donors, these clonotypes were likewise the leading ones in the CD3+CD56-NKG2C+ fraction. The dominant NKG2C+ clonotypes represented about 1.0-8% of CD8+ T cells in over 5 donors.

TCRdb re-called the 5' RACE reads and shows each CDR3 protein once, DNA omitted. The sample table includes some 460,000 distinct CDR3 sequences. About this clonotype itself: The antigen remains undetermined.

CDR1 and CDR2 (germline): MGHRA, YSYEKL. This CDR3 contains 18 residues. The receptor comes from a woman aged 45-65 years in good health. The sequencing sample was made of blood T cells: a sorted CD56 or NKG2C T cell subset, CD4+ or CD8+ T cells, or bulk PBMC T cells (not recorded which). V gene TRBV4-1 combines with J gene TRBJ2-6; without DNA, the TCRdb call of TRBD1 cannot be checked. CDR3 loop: CASSQVGQGLSGANVLTF.